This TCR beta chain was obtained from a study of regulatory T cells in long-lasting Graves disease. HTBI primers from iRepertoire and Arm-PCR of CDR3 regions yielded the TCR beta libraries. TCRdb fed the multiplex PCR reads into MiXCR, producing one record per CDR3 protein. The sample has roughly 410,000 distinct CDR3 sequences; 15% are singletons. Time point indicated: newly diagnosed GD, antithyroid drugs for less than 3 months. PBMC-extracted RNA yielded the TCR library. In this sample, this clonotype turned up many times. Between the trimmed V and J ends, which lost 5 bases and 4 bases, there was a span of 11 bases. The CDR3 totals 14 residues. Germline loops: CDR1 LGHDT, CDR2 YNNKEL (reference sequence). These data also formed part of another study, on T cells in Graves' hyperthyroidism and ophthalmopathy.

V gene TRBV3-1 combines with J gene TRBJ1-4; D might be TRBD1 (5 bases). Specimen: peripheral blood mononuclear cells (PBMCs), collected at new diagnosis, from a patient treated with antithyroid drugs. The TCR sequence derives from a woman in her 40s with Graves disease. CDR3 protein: CASSADSHNEKLFF. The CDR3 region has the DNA TGTGCCAGCAGCGCCGACAGCCATAATGAAAAACTGTTTTTT.